What follows is one T cell receptor (beta chain) and its context. This sample stems from a study of control samples from healthy donors and cancer patients. Data came from immunoSEQ multiplex PCR; TCRdb stores just in-frame clones and leaves some out. The table includes 53,000 or so clones, about 90% detected once. The CDR3 sequence is 11 residues long. V shed 1 base and J shed 9 bases, with 4 bases lying between them. Germline loops: CDR1 MNHNS, CDR2 SASEGT. Sequenced sample: PBMCs. The chain couples TRBV6-1 to TRBJ1-5; D not certain. The receptor was isolated from a man in his 60s with head and neck cancer. The CDR3 spells CASSEVPPQHF. CDR3 DNA: TGTGCCAGCAGTGAAGTTCCGCCCCAGCATTTT.